This T cell receptor beta chain is from a study of monozygotic twins with inflammatory bowel disease. Germline V gene data show CDR1 as SGHNT and CDR2 as YYREEE (reference sequence). The CDR3 sequence is 14 residues long. In the case of this clonotype: Antigen specificity is unknown.

Study-wide findings and caveats: Clonotype overlap with others was lower in IBD patients than in healthy twins, a difference that was greatest with disease activity. Part of the variability in patient repertoires may have come from differing immunosuppressive treatments. Repertoire similarity did not separate concordant from discordant twins, possibly from limited power.

For every TCR library, about 4,000 ng of total RNA was used. From the 5' RACE reads, TCRdb lists one entry per CDR3 protein and no DNA. This repertoire includes under 200,000 distinct CDR3 sequences. The TCR was taken from a human donor with ulcerative colitis or Crohn's disease, or a healthy co-twin of an affected twin (not recorded which). The chain recombines TRBV5-4 with TRBJ1-6. Sequencing was carried out using blood. The CDR3 region is CASSWRDSNSPLHF. The full variable domain, with the rest looked up from reference TRBV5-4 and TRBJ1-6, is ETGVTQSPTHLIKTRGQQVTLRCSSQSGHNTVSWYQQALGQGPQFIFQYYREEENGRGNFPPRFSGLQFPNYSSELNVNALELDDSALYLCASSWRDSNSPLHFGNGTRLTVT.